Listed here is a single T cell receptor beta chain. What it recognizes is unknown. Clones were sequenced by immunoSEQ multiplex PCR, and TCRdb holds only the in-frame ones, with some missing. The data show approximately 85,000 clones, approximately 83% seen once. The data belong to a study of radiotherapy plus CTLA-4 blockade in lung cancer. As for the study in general: Objective responses arose in over 15% of patients, and under 40% experienced disease control. General study points: Radiotherapy was combined with ipilimumab, and tumor-derived TCR clones then expanded in blood. Early shifts in blood T cell clones, with interferon-beta, reportedly predicted response best.

The CDR3 has 16 amino acids. Trimming took 6 bases from V and 4 from J, leaving 22 bases between them. Germline V gives CDR1 MDHEN, CDR2 SYDVKM. Alongside CTLA-4 blockade with ipilimumab, patients with chemo-refractory metastatic non-small-cell lung cancer received focal radiation. The source material was peripheral blood, sampled from a patient treated with radiotherapy plus ipilimumab. The sequence was collected from a human donor with non-small cell lung cancer who had a partial response to radiotherapy plus ipilimumab. J is TRBJ2-7 and V is TRBV28; D is possibly TRBD1 (6 bases). CDR3 sequence (DNA): TGTGCCAGCAGACCGTCGGGGAGCAGGGGTCTTTACGAGCAGTACGTC. Translation: CASRPSGSRGLYEQYV.